This TCR beta chain is drawn from a study of early T cells in non-severe SARS-CoV-2 infection. This clonotype was counted a few times. TCRdb re-analysed the 5' RACE reads in MiXCR, keeping a single row per CDR3 protein. The sample records about 33,000 distinct CDR3 sequences, 5% to 6.5% being singletons. Germline CDR1 DFQATT, CDR2 SNEGSKA (reference sequence). The CDR3 is 13 amino acids. The V and J ends lost 3 bases and 5 bases respectively, with 13 bases between them. The clonotype originates from an adult who was a healthcare worker with PCR-confirmed SARS-CoV-2 infection or an uninfected control (not recorded which). The sample taken for sequencing was whole blood. This rearrangement joins TRBV20-1 to TRBJ2-5; D remains ambiguous. For the CDR3, the DNA is TGCAGTGCTAGGTCCCCTTACATCGAGACCCAGTACTTC. Translating gives CSARSPYIETQYF.